The 27 T cell receptor beta chains presented below share a single source sample, sequenced in a study of PD-L1 blockade in urothelial cancer. Only in-frame clones appear in the TCRdb table, and some are missing; sequencing was by immunoSEQ multiplex PCR. This table has some 87,000 clones, roughly 84% appearing once. Time point denoted: pretreatment peripheral blood. The sequences come from PBMCs, collected around atezolizumab (anti-PD-L1) treatment. The receptors come from a man in his sixties with urothelial cancer.

The rearrangement joins TRBV30 to TRBJ2-1; D is unclear. CDR1 and CDR2 from the germline V gene are GTSNPN and SVGIG (reference sequence). Trimming removed 0 bases from V and 9 bases from J, with 6 bases in between. This CDR3 is 11 amino acids long. CDR3 nucleotides: TGTGCCTGGAGTGTAATGGCTGAGCAGTTCTTC. This codes for CAWSVMAEQFF.

This chain uses TRBV7-3 with TRBJ2-3, with 10 nucleotides matching TRBD2. This CDR3 comprises 16 residues. The V and J ends lost 5 bases and 4 bases, in that order; junction bases with no gene match: 9. The germline V gene has CDR1 SGHTA and CDR2 FQGTGA. In DNA form, the CDR3 reads TGTGCCAGCAGCAGAGCTAGCGGGGGATCACCAGATACGCAGTATTTT. Amino acid sequence: CASSRASGGSPDTQYF.

The rearrangement joins TRBV6-1 to TRBJ2-3; D call uncertain. Looked up from germline, CDR1 is MNHNS and CDR2 is SASEGT. There are 12 residues in the CDR3. V was shortened by 5 bases and J by 0 bases, with 3 bases between the two germline ends. In DNA, the CDR3 is TGTGCCAGCAGTCCTAGCACAGATACGCAGTATTTT. This sequence encodes CASSPSTDTQYF.

V usage is TRBV7-3 and J usage is TRBJ1-1; D is possibly TRBD1 (5 bases). This CDR3 has 13 amino acids. V was shortened by 8 bases and J by 3 bases, with 13 bases between the two germline ends. Germline CDR1 and CDR2: SGHTA and FQGTGA. CDR3: CASGAGMDTEAFF. CDR3 DNA sequence: TGTGCCAGCGGGGCGGGGATGGACACTGAAGCTTTCTTT.

J is TRBJ2-2 and V is TRBV11-3; the D is unclear. The CDR3 is made up of 14 amino acids. Germline loops: CDR1 SGHNT, CDR2 YENEEA. V was cut by 1 base and J by 4 bases, with 7 bases left in between. This CDR3 is CASSLGPSTGELFF. CDR3 bases: TGTGCCAGCAGCTTAGGGCCTTCCACCGGGGAGCTGTTTTTT. The full variable domain, completed using reference TRBV11-3 and TRBJ2-2, is EAGVVQSPRYKIIEKKQPVAFWCNPISGHNTLYWYLQNLGQGPELLIRYENEEAVDDSQLPKDRFSAERLKGVDSTLKIQPAELGDSAVYLCASSLGPSTGELFFGEGSRLTVL.

The chain uses TRBV4-2 and TRBJ2-1, with 12 bases identical to TRBD2. With 0 bases clipped from V and 7 bases from J, the junction kept 4 bases outside the gene matches. Germline V lookup: CDR1 LGHNA, CDR2 YNFKEQ. The CDR3 totals 16 residues. The CDR3 spells CASSQDSSGRVNEQFF. For the CDR3, the DNA is TGTGCCAGCAGCCAAGATTCTAGCGGGAGGGTAAATGAGCAGTTCTTC.

The CDR3 here is CASSRIQGYVAEAFF. CDR3 sequence (DNA): TGTGCCAGCAGCCGAATACAGGGGTACGTCGCTGAAGCTTTCTTT. The chain links TRBV11-1 to TRBJ1-1, with 7 positions matching TRBD1. The trim removed 5 bases at V and 6 bases at J, leaving 12 bases unmatched. CDR3 length equals 15 residues. The germline V gene has CDR1 SGHAT and CDR2 FQDESV (reference sequence). The complete variable domain, with remaining parts taken from reference TRBV11-1 and TRBJ1-1, reads EAEVAQSPRYKITEKSQAVAFWCDPISGHATLYWYRQILGQGPELLVQFQDESVVDDSQLPKDRFSAERLKGVDSTLKIQPAELGDSAMYLCASSRIQGYVAEAFFGQGTRLTVV.

J is TRBJ2-4 and V is TRBV28, with 10 bases aligning to TRBD1. Germline CDR1 is MDHEN and CDR2 is SYDVKM. J lost 2 bases, V lost 2 bases, and 3 bases had no gene match. The CDR3 is 16 residues long. CDR3: CASSLGTGVPKNIQYF. In DNA form, the CDR3 reads TGTGCCAGCAGTTTAGGGACAGGGGTTCCCAAAAACATTCAGTACTTC.

The chain is built from TRBV2 and TRBJ2-7, with TRBD1 as a possible D gene (6 bases). Germline values: CDR1 SNHLY, CDR2 FYNNEI. V was pared by 4 bases and J by 6 bases, with 19 bases between. The CDR3 consists of 15 residues. The CDR3 loop is CASSARQAASVEQYF. In nucleotides, the CDR3 is TGTGCCAGCAGTGCCCGACAGGCCGCCTCAGTCGAGCAGTACTTC.

This clone was counted many times. The V and J genes are TRBV6-1 and TRBJ1-3; D perhaps matches TRBD1 (6 bases). CDR3 length: 13 amino acids. Between the trimmed V and J ends, which lost 10 bases and 2 bases, there was a span of 12 bases. The germline gives CDR1 MNHNS, CDR2 SASEGT. The CDR3 loop reads CAMSEGAGNTIYF. CDR3 nucleotide sequence: TGTGCCATGTCAGAGGGGGCTGGAAACACCATATATTTT.

The CDR3 spells CASSEIQGLPWQYF. The CDR3, as DNA: TGTGCCAGCAGTGAAATTCAGGGGCTGCCTTGGCAGTACTTC. The J gene is TRBJ2-7, the V gene TRBV2; D may be TRBD1 (6 bases). This CDR3 region has 14 residues. The V end was cut by 2 bases, the J end by 9 bases, with 17 bases between. Germline V CDR1 and CDR2: SNHLY, FYNNEI. The variable domain in full, completed from reference TRBV2 and TRBJ2-7, reads EPEVTQTPSHQVTQMGQEVILRCVPISNHLYFYWYRQILGQKVEFLVSFYNNEISEKSEIFDDQFSVERPDGSNFTLKIRSTKLEDSAMYFCASSEIQGLPWQYFGPGTRLTVT.

The chain employs TRBV28 and TRBJ1-2; tentatively, D is TRBD1 (6 bases). The V gene lost 7 bases and the J gene lost 4 bases, with 13 bases spanning the gap. CDR1 MDHEN and CDR2 SYDVKM come from the germline V gene. The CDR3 contains 13 residues. The CDR3 DNA is TGTGCCAGCACCTCACAGGGTGCCTATGGCTACACCTTC. The encoded protein is CASTSQGAYGYTF.

The genes are TRBV5-4 and TRBJ2-3; D gene ambiguous. The CDR3 consists of 13 residues. V was trimmed by 3 bases and J by 1 base, leaving 6 bases between them. The germline gives CDR1 SGHNT, CDR2 YYREEE (reference sequence). CDR3 in amino acids: CASSSAGTDTQYF. The DNA for the CDR3 is TGTGCCAGCAGCTCGGCGGGCACAGATACGCAGTATTTT.

This chain joins TRBV5-1 and TRBJ2-7; D call uncertain. This CDR3 is built from 11 residues. Trimming took 4 bases from V and 3 from J, leaving 5 bases between them. Germline V gene lookup returns CDR1 SGHRS and CDR2 YFSETQ. CDR3 protein: CASSLDYEQYF. CDR3 DNA: TGCGCCAGCAGCCTAGACTACGAGCAGTACTTC.

The chain recombines TRBV6-1 with TRBJ1-5, with TRBD1 identical over 10 bases. V lost 5 bases to trimming and J lost 4 bases; unmatched junction nucleotides: 5. CDR3 length equals 15 residues. CDR1 and CDR2 (germline): MNHNS, SASEGT. CDR3 in DNA: TGTGCCAGCAGTCCAGACAGGGGGCGGAATCAGCCCCAGCATTTT. Translated, it gives CASSPDRGRNQPQHF.

J is TRBJ2-3 and V is TRBV7-3, with TRBD2 matching 7 bases. The V segment lost 0 bases and the J segment 4 bases; nucleotides outside the gene matches: 4. Per the germline V gene, CDR1 is SGHTA and CDR2 is FQGTGA. The CDR3 runs to 15 residues. Written as DNA, the CDR3 is TGTGCCAGCAGCTTAACGGGAGGGCTTTCAGATACGCAGTATTTT. Protein sequence: CASSLTGGLSDTQYF.

V gene TRBV9 combines with J gene TRBJ2-2, with D possibly matching TRBD2 (6 bases). Germline V lookup: CDR1 SGDLS, CDR2 YYNGEE. V was cut by 4 bases and J by 3 bases, with 13 bases left in between. The CDR3 is 15 residues long. CDR3 DNA sequence: TGTGCCAGCAGCAACCGGGACTTTCACACCGGGGAGCTGTTTTTT. Translating it yields CASSNRDFHTGELFF.

In its sample, this clone was seen a few times. The chain employs TRBV15 and TRBJ1-5, with D uncertain. This CDR3 is 15 amino acids long. The V gene lost 0 bases and the J gene lost 7 bases, with 13 bases spanning the gap. Germline loops: CDR1 LNHNV, CDR2 YYDKDF (reference sequence). The CDR3 loop is CATSRDVGLHQPQHF. CDR3 nucleotide sequence: TGTGCCACCAGCAGAGATGTTGGGCTTCACCAGCCCCAGCATTTT.

CDR3 residues: CASSLVDRVGGYTF. Here the CDR3 DNA reads TGTGCCAGCAGCTTGGTGGACAGGGTAGGTGGCTACACCTTC. V and J are TRBV5-6 and TRBJ1-2, with 8 bases lining up with TRBD1. CDR3 length: 14 amino acids. Germline V gene sequence: CDR1 SGHDT, CDR2 YYEEEE. J was trimmed by 7 bases and V by 0 bases; bases with no gene match: 5.

This chain uses TRBV27 with TRBJ1-2; D gene unclear. V was clipped by 1 base and J by 1 base, with 10 bases between them. This CDR3 has 15 residues. CDR1 is MNHEY, CDR2 SMNVEV, per germline (reference sequence). CDR3 sequence reads: CASSLFEGVNYGYTF. The CDR3 DNA reads as TGTGCCAGCAGTTTATTTGAAGGAGTTAACTATGGCTACACCTTC.

The chain joins TRBV7-2 to TRBJ1-2; D perhaps matches TRBD1 (6 bases). CDR1 is SGHTA, CDR2 FQGNSA, per germline. The V gene lost 5 bases and the J gene lost 2 bases, with 18 bases spanning the gap. The CDR3 is 16 amino acids. The CDR3 reads CASSPTTGFLNYGYTF. CDR3 sequence (DNA): TGTGCCAGCAGCCCAACCACAGGGTTTCTCAACTATGGCTACACCTTC.

By sample fraction, this clone is medium-sized. V and J are TRBV6-4 and TRBJ2-3, with 10 bases lining up with TRBD1. Germline trimming cut 2 bases from V and 4 bases from J; bases unmatched to any gene: 6. The V gene's germline CDR1 is MRHNA and CDR2 SNTAGT. The CDR3 has 16 amino acids. DNA for the CDR3: TGTGCCAGCAGTGACGGCCGGGACAGGGGCGCAGATACGCAGTATTTT. It is translated as CASSDGRDRGADTQYF.

The chain uses TRBV2 and TRBJ1-4; D not resolved. CDR3 length equals 15 residues. V lost 5 bases, J lost 4 bases, and 14 bases lay in between. Germline values: CDR1 SNHLY, CDR2 FYNNEI. In nucleotides, the CDR3 is TGTGCCAGCAGTCTAACCGGGTCGATTAATGAAAAACTGTTTTTT. Amino acids: CASSLTGSINEKLFF.

The genes are TRBV6-1 and TRBJ1-1, with D tentatively TRBD1 (5 bases). The CDR3 consists of 15 residues. With 2 bases removed from V and 0 bases from J, the gap between germline ends came to 10 bases. Germline lookup yields CDR1 MNHNS and CDR2 SASEGT. The CDR3: CASSEFQGLNTEAFF. CDR3 bases: TGTGCCAGCAGTGAATTTCAGGGATTGAACACTGAAGCTTTCTTT.

V is TRBV11-3 and J is TRBJ1-6; D is perhaps TRBD1 (5 bases). The CDR3 has 14 amino acids. Trimming cost V 2 bases and J 9 bases, with 11 bases left between them. Germline lookup yields CDR1 SGHNT and CDR2 YENEEA. The CDR3 DNA reads TGTGCCAGCAGCTTAAGGGGTTGGGGTTCACCCCTCCACTTT. It yields the protein CASSLRGWGSPLHF. The full variable domain, with the rest looked up from reference TRBV11-3 and TRBJ1-6, is EAGVVQSPRYKIIEKKQPVAFWCNPISGHNTLYWYLQNLGQGPELLIRYENEEAVDDSQLPKDRFSAERLKGVDSTLKIQPAELGDSAVYLCASSLRGWGSPLHFGNGTRLTVT.

The chain employs TRBV6-6 and TRBJ1-1; 9 bases map to TRBD1. CDR1 and CDR2 (germline): MNHNY, SVGAGI (reference sequence). This CDR3 comprises 14 residues. Trimming removed 6 bases from V and 6 bases from J; junction bases left unmatched: 8. The CDR3 loop reads CASSRTGVVAEAFF. The CDR3 region has the DNA TGTGCCAGCAGCCGGACAGGGGTCGTGGCTGAAGCTTTCTTT.

This chain connects TRBV18 to TRBJ1-6; 11 bases are a match to TRBD1. The germline CDR1 and CDR2 sequences are KGHSH and LQKENI. This CDR3 spans 13 amino acids. Germline trimming cut 3 bases from V and 14 bases from J; bases unmatched to any gene: 3. This CDR3 is CASSPGQGEALHF. CDR3 nucleotide sequence: TGTGCCAGCTCACCGGGACAGGGGGAAGCCCTCCACTTT.